A selection of T cell receptor beta chains follows, all from one sample in a study of cytomegalovirus exposure and HLA in healthy donors. TCRdb's copy holds only in-frame clones and misses some; the assay was immunoSEQ multiplex PCR. The sample gives 100,000 to 150,000 clones, 70% to 85% of which show up once; 3% to 4% is in the top ten. Source material: PBMCs. The receptor set was obtained from a woman aged 45-60 years in good health and CMV-seronegative. CDR3s include the opening cysteine and the closing phenylalanine or tryptophan. D genes are given only for firm matches. Clone size is given for some rows only: seen once, a few or many times, or a class if the clone is expanded.

v_call	j_call	clone_size	d_call	cdr3_aa	cdr3_nt
TRBV5-1	TRBJ2-6	-	TRBD2	CASSLAGRSGANVLTF	TGCGCCAGCAGCTTGGCCGGGAGGAGCGGGGCCAACGTCCTGACTTTC
TRBV19	TRBJ2-4	-	-	CASSNSLAKNIQYF	TGTGCCAGTAGTAACAGTTTAGCCAAAAACATTCAGTACTTC
TRBV7-9	TRBJ1-2	-	TRBD1	CASRPDRDGLVNYGYTF	TGTGCCAGCAGGCCTGACAGGGACGGGCTGGTTAACTATGGCTACACCTTC
TRBV19	TRBJ2-2	-	TRBD2	CASSIDPAGVNTGELFF	TGTGCCAGTAGTATAGATCCGGCGGGAGTGAACACCGGGGAGCTGTTTTTT
TRBV7-9	TRBJ2-1	once	-	CASSLAAPSYNEQFF	TGTGCCAGCAGCTTGGCTGCACCCTCCTACAATGAGCAGTTCTTC
TRBV7-9	TRBJ2-7	once	-	CSSSFGTYEQYF	TGTTCCAGCAGCTTCGGGACCTACGAGCAGTACTTC
TRBV15	TRBJ1-4	-	-	CATRSGLGDEKLFF	TGTGCCACTCGCTCAGGGTTAGGTGATGAAAAACTGTTTTTT
TRBV7-9	TRBJ2-5	-	TRBD2	CASTPRDRVAGVKETQYF	TGTGCCAGCACCCCCCGGGACCGAGTAGCGGGAGTTAAAGAGACCCAGTACTTC
TRBV2	TRBJ2-2	-	-	CASTLDIGGGELFF	TGTGCCAGCACCCTGGACATAGGGGGCGGGGAGCTGTTTTTT
TRBV10-2	TRBJ2-7	-	-	CASTVQGFYEQYF	TGCGCCAGCACTGTCCAGGGGTTCTACGAGCAGTACTTC
TRBV28	TRBJ1-5	-	-	CASSLWGGLGNQPQHF	TGTGCCAGCAGTTTATGGGGGGGACTTGGCAATCAGCCCCAGCATTTT
TRBV7-7	TRBJ2-3	once	-	CASSAGHTDTQYF	TGTGCCAGCAGTGCGGGTCACACAGATACGCAGTATTTT
TRBV30	TRBJ2-1	-	-	CAWKLLGGEQFF	TGTGCCTGGAAATTGCTAGGGGGAGAGCAGTTCTTC
TRBV28	TRBJ1-2	-	-	CASSRSGVSAGYTF	TGTGCCAGCAGCCGTTCAGGGGTTAGTGCTGGCTACACCTTC